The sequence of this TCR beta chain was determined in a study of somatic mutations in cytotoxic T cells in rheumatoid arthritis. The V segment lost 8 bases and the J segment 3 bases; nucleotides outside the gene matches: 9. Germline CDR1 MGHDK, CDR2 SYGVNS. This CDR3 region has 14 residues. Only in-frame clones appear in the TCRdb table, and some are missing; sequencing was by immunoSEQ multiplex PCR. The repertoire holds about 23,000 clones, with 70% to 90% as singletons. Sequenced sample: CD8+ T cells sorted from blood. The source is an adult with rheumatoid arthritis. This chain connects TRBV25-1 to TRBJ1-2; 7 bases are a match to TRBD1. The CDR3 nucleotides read TGTGCCAGCGGACCGGGACAGATAGACTATGGCTACACCTTC. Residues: CASGPGQIDYGYTF.